This T cell receptor (beta chain) is from a study of T cell clones after liver transplantation. Study background: In this trial, immunosuppression withdrawal was attempted within 2 years of liver transplant. Pre-transplant mixed lymphocyte reactions yielded third-party-reactive TCRbeta sequences as comparators for graft-donor-reactive sequences. Until 12-24 months post-transplant, subjects got standard immunosuppression and no induction.

Data came from immunoSEQ multiplex PCR; TCRdb stores just in-frame clones and leaves some out. In the table there are 85,000 to 110,000 clones, approximately 79% of which are singletons. Regarding this clone: Its target is unknown.

Study findings and constraints: Low donor cell numbers restricted donor-reactive repertoire measurement in a couple of subjects.

This CDR3 has 13 residues. V was clipped by 6 bases and J by 4 bases; unmatched bases: 4. CDR1 and CDR2 from the germline V gene are SNHLY and FYNNEI. This chain links TRBV2 with TRBJ1-2; 8 bases agree with TRBD1. The TCR was taken from a human patient who received a liver transplant. Some T cells may trace back to the graft donor. Material: CD4+ T cells from blood, obtained around 50 months after liver transplant. The CDR3: CASSGQGSYGYTF. The CDR3 coding sequence is TGTGCCAGCAGCGGACAGGGCTCCTATGGCTACACCTTC. Variable domain in full (rest from reference TRBV2 and TRBJ1-2): EPEVTQTPSHQVTQMGQEVILRCVPISNHLYFYWYRQILGQKVEFLVSFYNNEISEKSEIFDDQFSVERPDGSNFTLKIRSTKLEDSAMYFCASSGQGSYGYTFGSGTRLTVV.